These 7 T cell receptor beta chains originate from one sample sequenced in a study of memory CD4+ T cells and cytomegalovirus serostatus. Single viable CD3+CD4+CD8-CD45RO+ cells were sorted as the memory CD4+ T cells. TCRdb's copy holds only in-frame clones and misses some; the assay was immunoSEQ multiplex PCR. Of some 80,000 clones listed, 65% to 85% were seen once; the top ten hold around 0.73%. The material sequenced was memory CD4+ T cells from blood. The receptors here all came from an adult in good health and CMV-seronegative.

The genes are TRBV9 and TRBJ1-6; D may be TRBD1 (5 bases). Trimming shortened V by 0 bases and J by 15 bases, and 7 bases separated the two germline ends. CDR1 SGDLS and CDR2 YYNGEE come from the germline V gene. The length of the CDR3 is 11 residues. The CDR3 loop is CASSVGGDLHF. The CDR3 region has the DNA TGTGCCAGCAGCGTAGGAGGGGACCTCCACTTT.

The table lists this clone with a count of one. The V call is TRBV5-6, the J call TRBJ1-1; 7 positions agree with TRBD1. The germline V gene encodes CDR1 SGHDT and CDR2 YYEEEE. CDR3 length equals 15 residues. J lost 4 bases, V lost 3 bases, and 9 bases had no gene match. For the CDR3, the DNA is TGTGCCAGCAGCTCCTTGCTGGACAGGAGCACTGAAGCTTTCTTT. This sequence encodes CASSSLLDRSTEAFF.

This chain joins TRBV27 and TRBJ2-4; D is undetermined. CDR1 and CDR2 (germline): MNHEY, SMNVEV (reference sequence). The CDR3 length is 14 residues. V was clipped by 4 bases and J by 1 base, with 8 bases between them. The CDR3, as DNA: TGTGCCAGCAGTTCCCTCCCCGCCAAAAACATTCAGTACTTC. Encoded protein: CASSSLPAKNIQYF.

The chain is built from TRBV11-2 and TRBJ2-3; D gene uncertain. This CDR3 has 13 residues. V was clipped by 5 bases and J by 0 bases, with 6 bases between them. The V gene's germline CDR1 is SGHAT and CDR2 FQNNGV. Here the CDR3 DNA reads TGTGCCAGCAGCGCCCAGAGCACAGATACGCAGTATTTT. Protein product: CASSAQSTDTQYF.

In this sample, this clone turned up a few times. CDR3 DNA sequence: TGTGCCTGGACAGGCGGGATAGGTGAAGCTTTCTTT. This encodes CAWTGGIGEAFF. V gene TRBV30 combines with J gene TRBJ1-1; the D is unclear. Germline CDR1 GTSNPN, CDR2 SVGIG (reference sequence). Deletions cut 4 bases from V and 7 bases from J, with 13 bases between. CDR3 length equals 12 residues.

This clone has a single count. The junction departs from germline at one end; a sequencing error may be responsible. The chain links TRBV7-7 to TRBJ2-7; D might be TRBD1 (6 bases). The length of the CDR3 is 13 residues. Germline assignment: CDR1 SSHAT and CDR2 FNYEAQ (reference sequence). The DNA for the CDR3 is TGTGCTAGCAGCTTAGACAGGTCTAACGAGCAGTACTTC. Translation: CASSLDRSNEQYF.

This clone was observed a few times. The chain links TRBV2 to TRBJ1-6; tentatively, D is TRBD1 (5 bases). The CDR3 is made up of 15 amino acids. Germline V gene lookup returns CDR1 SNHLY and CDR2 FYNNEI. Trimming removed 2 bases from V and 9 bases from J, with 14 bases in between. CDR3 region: CASSERRQRASPLHF. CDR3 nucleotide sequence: TGTGCCAGCAGTGAACGAAGACAGCGGGCTTCACCCCTCCACTTT. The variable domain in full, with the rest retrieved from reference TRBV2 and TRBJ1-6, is EPEVTQTPSHQVTQMGQEVILRCVPISNHLYFYWYRQILGQKVEFLVSFYNNEISEKSEIFDDQFSVERPDGSNFTLKIRSTKLEDSAMYFCASSERRQRASPLHFGNGTRLTVT.